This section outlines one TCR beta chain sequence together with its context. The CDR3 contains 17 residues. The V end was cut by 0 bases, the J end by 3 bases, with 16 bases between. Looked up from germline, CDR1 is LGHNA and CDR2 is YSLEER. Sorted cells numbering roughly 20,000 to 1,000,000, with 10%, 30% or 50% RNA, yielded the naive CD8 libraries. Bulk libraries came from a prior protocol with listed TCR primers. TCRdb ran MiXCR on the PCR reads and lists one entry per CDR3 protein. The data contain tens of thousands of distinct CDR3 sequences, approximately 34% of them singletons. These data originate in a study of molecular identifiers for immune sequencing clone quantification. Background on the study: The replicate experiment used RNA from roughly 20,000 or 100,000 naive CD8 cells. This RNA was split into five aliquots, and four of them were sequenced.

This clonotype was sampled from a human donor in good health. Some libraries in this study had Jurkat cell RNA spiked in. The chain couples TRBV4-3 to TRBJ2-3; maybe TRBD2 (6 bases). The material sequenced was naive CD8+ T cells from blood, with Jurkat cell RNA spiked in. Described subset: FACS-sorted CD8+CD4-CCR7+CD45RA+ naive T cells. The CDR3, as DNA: TGCGCCAGCAGCCAAGATCCTGGAGGGCCGGGGACAGATACGCAGTATTTT. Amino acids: CASSQDPGGPGTDTQYF.